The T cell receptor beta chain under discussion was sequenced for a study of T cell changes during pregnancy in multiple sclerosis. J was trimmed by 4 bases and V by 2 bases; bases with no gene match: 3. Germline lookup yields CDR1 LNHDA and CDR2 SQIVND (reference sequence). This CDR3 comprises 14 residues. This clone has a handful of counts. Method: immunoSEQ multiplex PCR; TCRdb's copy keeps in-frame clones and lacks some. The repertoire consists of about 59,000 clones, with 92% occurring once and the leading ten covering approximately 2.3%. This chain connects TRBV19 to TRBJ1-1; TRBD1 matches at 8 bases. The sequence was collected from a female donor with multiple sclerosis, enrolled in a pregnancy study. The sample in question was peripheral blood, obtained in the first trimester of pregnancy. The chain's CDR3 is CASSIQGAGTEAFF. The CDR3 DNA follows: TGTGCCAGTAGTATACAGGGGGCGGGCACTGAAGCTTTCTTT.